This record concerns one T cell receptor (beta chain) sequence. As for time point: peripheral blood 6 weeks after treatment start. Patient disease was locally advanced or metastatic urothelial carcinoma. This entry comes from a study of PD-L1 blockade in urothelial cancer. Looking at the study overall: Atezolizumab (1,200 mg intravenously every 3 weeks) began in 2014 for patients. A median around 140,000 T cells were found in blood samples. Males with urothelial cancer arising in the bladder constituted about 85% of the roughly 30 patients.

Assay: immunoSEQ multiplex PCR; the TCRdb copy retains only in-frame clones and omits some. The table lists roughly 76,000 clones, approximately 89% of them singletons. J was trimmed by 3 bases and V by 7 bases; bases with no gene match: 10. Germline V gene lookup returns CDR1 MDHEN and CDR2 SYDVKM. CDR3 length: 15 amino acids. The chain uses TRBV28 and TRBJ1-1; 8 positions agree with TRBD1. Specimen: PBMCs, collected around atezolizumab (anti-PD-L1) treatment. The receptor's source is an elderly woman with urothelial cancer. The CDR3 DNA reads TGTGCCAGCACCTCAGGGGGCCCCTTCGACACTGAAGCTTTCTTT. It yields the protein CASTSGGPFDTEAFF.